The source of this T cell receptor beta chain is a study of shared clonotypes between healthy human individuals. CDR3 length equals 16 residues. From germline, CDR1 is SGHVS and CDR2 FQNEAQ. Germline trimming cut 0 bases from V and 8 bases from J; bases unmatched to any gene: 8. About this clone itself: Its antigen is still unknown.

The naive CD8 fraction comprised CD45RO-negative cells positively selected for CCR7 and excluded terminally differentiated effector memory CD45RA+ cells. General study points: A few donors showed sharing of around 5% of naive CD4 clonotypes. Non-shared clonotypes displayed generation probabilities falling below those of clonotypes present in all four donors.

The sorted-subset replicate PCRs were given about 210 ng DNA, which is approximately 30,000 T cell genomes. Some clones are missing from TCRdb's copy, which holds only in-frame ones; the method was immunoSEQ multiplex PCR. The profile shows about 1,900,000 clones, approximately 94% of them singletons. The sequence was obtained from a man in his late teens or twenties in good health. The chain employs TRBV7-8 and TRBJ2-1, with 9 bases that match TRBD2. Input material: naive CD8+ T cells sorted from blood. CDR3 sequence (DNA): TGTGCCAGCAGCTTAGCGCAGGGCGGGGGGGTTTATGAGCAGTTCTTC. It translates to CASSLAQGGGVYEQFF.